One and the same sample provided the 29 T cell receptor beta chains below, sequenced in a study of cytomegalovirus exposure and HLA in healthy donors. Primers: 60 Vbeta forward and 13 Jbeta reverse. Method: immunoSEQ multiplex PCR; TCRdb's copy keeps in-frame clones and lacks some. In the table there are approximately 150,000 clones, 65% to 70% of which are singletons. Sequencing was carried out using PBMCs. The receptors stem from a man aged 25 to 40 in good health and CMV-seropositive.

The chain employs TRBV5-4 and TRBJ2-7, with TRBD2 matching over 15 bases. Germline V gene sequence: CDR1 SGHNT, CDR2 YYREEE (reference sequence). The CDR3 spans 16 residues. Trimming cost V 2 bases and J 2 bases; bases outside gene matches: 2. The CDR3 nucleotides read TGTGCCAGCAGCTTTGGACTAGCGGGAGGGACCTACGAGCAGTACTTC. Translating gives CASSFGLAGGTYEQYF.

In regard to this clone: The junction departs from germline at one end; a sequencing error may be responsible. The CDR3: CASSKRPVNTEASF. CDR3 DNA sequence: TGTGCCAGCAGCAAGCGCCCGGTGAACACTGAAGCTTCCTTT. V and J are TRBV6-1 and TRBJ1-1; D uncertain. The CDR3 extends over 14 amino acids. Germline V gene sequence: CDR1 MNHNS, CDR2 SASEGT.

This clone was detected a few times. V is TRBV18 and J is TRBJ2-7; 9 positions match TRBD1. Trimming at V came to 5 bases and at J to 6 bases, leaving 8 bases not matched to a gene. CDR3 length: 14 amino acids. Per germline, CDR1 KGHSH and CDR2 LQKENI. Written as DNA, the CDR3 is TGTGCCAGCTCAGGAACAGGGGGCGGTCCCGAGCAGTACTTC. Translating it yields CASSGTGGGPEQYF.

The CDR3 region has the DNA TGTGCCAGCAGCCCGGGACTAGCTCGCACAGATACGCAGTATTTT. This encodes CASSPGLARTDTQYF. J is TRBJ2-3 and V is TRBV7-2; 9 bases map to TRBD2. Losses at the gene ends were 5 bases for V and 1 base for J; bases not matched to a gene: 4. CDR3 length: 15 amino acids. The germline V gene has CDR1 SGHTA and CDR2 FQGNSA.

In its sample, this clone was seen a few times. The V call is TRBV5-1, the J call TRBJ2-1, with 8 bases identical to TRBD1. The V gene end was trimmed by 4 bases and the J gene end by 3 bases; junction bases not matched to a gene: 6. There are 15 residues in the CDR3. Germline V gene sequence: CDR1 SGHRS, CDR2 YFSETQ. CDR3 loop: CASSPAGTGYNEQFF. In DNA form, the CDR3 reads TGCGCCAGCAGCCCCGCCGGGACAGGCTACAATGAGCAGTTCTTC. The full variable domain, its missing parts supplied by reference TRBV5-1 and TRBJ2-1, is KAGVTQTPRYLIKTRGQQVTLSCSPISGHRSVSWYQQTPGQGLQFLFEYFSETQRNKGNFPGRFSGRQFSNSRSEMNVSTLELGDSALYLCASSPAGTGYNEQFFGPGTRLTVL.

The V gene is TRBV19, the J gene TRBJ1-5; 8 positions match TRBD1. The V gene end was trimmed by 7 bases and the J gene end by 1 base; junction bases not matched to a gene: 6. Germline CDR1 and CDR2: LNHDA and SQIVND (reference sequence). This CDR3 is 15 amino acids long. CDR3 DNA sequence: TGTGCCAGTACCCTTCAGGGGGCGAGCAATCAGCCCCAGCATTTT. Protein sequence: CASTLQGASNQPQHF.

The CDR3 is CASSQGGDGGSLYEQYF. In DNA, the CDR3 is TGTGCCAGCAGCCAAGGGGGGGACGGCGGGAGTTTGTACGAGCAGTACTTC. This chain connects TRBV4-2 to TRBJ2-7; the match to TRBD2 covers 7 bases. The CDR3 loop spans 17 amino acids. J was trimmed by 4 bases and V by 1 base; bases with no gene match: 13. CDR1 and CDR2 (germline): LGHNA, YNFKEQ.

The rearrangement joins TRBV9 to TRBJ1-2, with D possibly being TRBD1 (6 bases). CDR1 SGDLS and CDR2 YYNGEE come from the germline V gene. The CDR3 has 15 residues. V lost 3 bases and J 4 bases, leaving 16 bases between the germline ends. CDR3: CASSETAGDAYGYTF. The CDR3, as DNA: TGTGCCAGCAGCGAGACGGCAGGGGATGCCTATGGCTACACCTTC.

This clone was seen only once. The chain has TRBV28 and TRBJ2-7, with TRBD2 matching 8 bases. Germline V gene sequence: CDR1 MDHEN, CDR2 SYDVKM. This CDR3 has 13 residues. V lost 7 bases to trimming and J lost 0 bases; unmatched junction nucleotides: 2. The CDR3 region is CASTSGSSYEQYF. DNA of the CDR3: TGTGCCAGCACTAGCGGGTCCTCCTACGAGCAGTACTTC.

The rearrangement uses TRBV5-1 and TRBJ1-5; D not certain. The CDR3 totals 14 residues. The V end was cut by 1 base, the J end by 0 bases, with 5 bases between. Germline loops: CDR1 SGHRS, CDR2 YFSETQ. CDR3 coding DNA: TGCGCCAGCAGCTTGACACCTAGCAATCAGCCCCAGCATTTT. This gives the protein CASSLTPSNQPQHF.

This clone has only a few counts. The CDR3 here is CASSLDWGGETQYF. Here the CDR3 DNA reads TGTGCCAGCAGCTTGGACTGGGGAGGAGAGACCCAGTACTTC. The V gene is TRBV5-4, the J gene TRBJ2-5, with a tentative D call TRBD2 (6 bases). Trimming pared 0 bases from V and 4 bases from J, leaving 10 bases between. Germline CDR1 is SGHNT and CDR2 is YYREEE (reference sequence). The CDR3 extends over 14 amino acids.

The genes are TRBV2 and TRBJ2-2, with 7 bases that match TRBD1. V gave up 6 bases and J gave up 5 bases; unmatched junction bases: 6. CDR1 is SNHLY and CDR2 is FYNNEI in the germline V gene. The length of the CDR3 is 14 residues. The CDR3 region is CASSGDRGTGELFF. The CDR3 nucleotides read TGTGCCAGCAGCGGGGACAGAGGAACCGGGGAGCTGTTTTTT.

This sequence joins TRBV9 and TRBJ1-1, with 10 bases fitting TRBD1. Germline loops: CDR1 SGDLS, CDR2 YYNGEE. Unmatched junction bases numbered 9, after V lost 3 bases and J lost 7 bases. CDR3 length equals 15 residues. CDR3 sequence reads: CASSARQGAWDEAFF. DNA of the CDR3: TGTGCCAGCAGCGCCAGACAGGGGGCGTGGGATGAAGCTTTCTTT.

This clone was recorded once. This chain links TRBV11-2 with TRBJ2-5; no definite D call. The V gene's germline CDR1 is SGHAT and CDR2 FQNNGV. V lost 1 base and J 2 bases, leaving 8 bases between the germline ends. The CDR3 has 14 residues. CDR3 coding DNA: TGTGCCAGCAGCTTAGGCCTAGGTCAAGAGACCCAGTACTTC. Protein sequence: CASSLGLGQETQYF.

This clone showed up just a few times. CDR3 bases: TGTGCCAGCAGCTTGGATTTTGGCGCAGGCTACGAGCAGTACTTC. Translating gives CASSLDFGAGYEQYF. The chain combines TRBV5-4 with TRBJ2-7; D uncertain. V lost 0 bases and J lost 3, with 13 bases in between. The germline V gene encodes CDR1 SGHNT and CDR2 YYREEE (reference sequence). CDR3 length: 15 amino acids.

Comment on this clone: In the same sample, other DNA sequences code for this CDR3. The gene calls are TRBV27 and TRBJ2-7; 7 nucleotides agree with TRBD1. This CDR3 is 14 amino acids long. CDR1 MNHEY and CDR2 SMNVEV come from the germline V gene (reference sequence). After removal of 3 bases from V and 0 bases from J, the junction contained 2 bases not matched to a gene. The CDR3 sequence: CASSLTGSSYEQYF. In DNA form, the CDR3 reads TGTGCCAGCAGTTTGACAGGGTCCTCCTACGAGCAGTACTTC.

The chain is built from TRBV19 and TRBJ2-5; 7 bases are a match to TRBD2. J gave up 5 bases and V 4 bases, and 13 bases lay outside the gene matches. Germline V gives CDR1 LNHDA, CDR2 SQIVND (reference sequence). This CDR3 contains 16 residues. The CDR3 DNA reads TGTGCCAGTAGTAAGCGAACAGCGGGGCTGCGGGAGACCCAGTACTTC. As protein: CASSKRTAGLRETQYF.

This clone was picked up a small number of times. CDR3 sequence: CSARDRLAQFF. In nucleotides, the CDR3 is TGCAGTGCTAGAGATAGACTGGCCCAGTTCTTC. The chain is built from TRBV20-1 and TRBJ2-1, with D hard to call. The CDR3 contains 11 residues. Between the trimmed V and J ends, which lost 0 bases and 13 bases, there was a span of 10 bases. Germline CDR1 is DFQATT and CDR2 is SNEGSKA (reference sequence).

The chain has TRBV5-1 and TRBJ2-1; 12 bases are shared with TRBD2. This CDR3 is built from 16 residues. With 4 bases clipped from V and 4 bases from J, the junction kept 6 bases outside the gene matches. Germline V gene sequence: CDR1 SGHRS, CDR2 YFSETQ. CDR3 sequence reads: CASSNLAGGNYNEQFF. DNA of the CDR3: TGCGCCAGCAGCAACCTAGCGGGAGGGAATTACAATGAGCAGTTCTTC.

This clone has only a few counts. V gene TRBV30 combines with J gene TRBJ2-5, with 9 bases that match TRBD2. The CDR3 is made up of 15 amino acids. J lost 5 bases, V lost 2 bases, and 9 bases had no gene match. Germline assignment: CDR1 GTSNPN and CDR2 SVGIG (reference sequence). CDR3 in DNA: TGTGCCTGGAGTCAAGCGGGAGGTAGTTTGGAGACCCAGTACTTC. Protein product: CAWSQAGGSLETQYF.

This clone was observed a single time. The chain combines TRBV5-5 with TRBJ2-7; 7 bases line up with TRBD2. Per the germline V gene, CDR1 is SGHKS and CDR2 is YYEKEE (reference sequence). CDR3 length: 16 residues. V lost 3 bases, J lost 3 bases, and 12 bases stayed unmatched. CDR3 bases: TGTGCCAGCAGCTGGGGAATTGGGGGGGTAGGCTACGAGCAGTACTTC. This gives the protein CASSWGIGGVGYEQYF.

This rearrangement joins TRBV11-2 to TRBJ2-6, with 8 bases that match TRBD1. Germline CDR1 reads SGHAT; CDR2 reads FQNNGV. V lost 5 bases to trimming and J lost 0 bases; unmatched junction nucleotides: 3. The CDR3 contains 16 residues. As DNA, the CDR3 is TGTGCCAGCAGCCGGGACAGGAGCTCTGGGGCCAACGTCCTGACTTTC. Translation gives CASSRDRSSGANVLTF.

This clone was picked up a small number of times. The chain has TRBV29-1 and TRBJ2-3; 7 bases are a match to TRBD2. CDR1 SQVTM and CDR2 ANQGSEA come from the germline V gene. The CDR3 sequence is 12 residues long. The junction had 6 bases not matched to a gene; V was cut back by 8 bases and J by 4 bases. CDR3 in amino acids: CSLGRESDTQYF. The CDR3 DNA reads as TGCAGCCTGGGGCGGGAGTCAGATACGCAGTATTTT.

This chain uses TRBV10-2 with TRBJ2-7; 8 bases agree with TRBD1. Germline loops: CDR1 WSHSY, CDR2 SAAADI. The CDR3 length is 15 residues. Trimming at V came to 6 bases and at J to 3 bases, leaving 10 bases not matched to a gene. CDR3 bases: TGCGCCAGCAGCAGACAGGGGCCGGGGATCTACGAGCAGTACTTC. Residues: CASSRQGPGIYEQYF.

This clone was picked up a small number of times. The rearrangement links TRBV5-3 to TRBJ2-7, with D unclear. TRBV5-3 is an open reading frame, and its role is uncertain. CDR3 length: 14 residues. V was cut by 0 bases and J by 5 bases, with 12 bases left in between. DNA of the CDR3: TGTGCCAGAAGCTTGGAGGCTAGTCTTGACGAGCAGTACTTC. Its translation is CARSLEASLDEQYF.

The genes are TRBV7-2 and TRBJ2-1; 10 positions match TRBD2. The CDR3 contains 13 residues. Germline V gene sequence: CDR1 SGHTA, CDR2 FQGNSA. The V and J ends lost 9 bases and 4 bases, in that order; junction bases with no gene match: 3. The CDR3 bases are TGTGCCAGTGGGACTAGCGCTTACAATGAGCAGTTCTTC. It yields the protein CASGTSAYNEQFF. The whole variable domain, filled in from reference TRBV7-2 and TRBJ2-1, reads GAGVSQSPSNKVTEKGKDVELRCDPISGHTALYWYRQSLGQGLEFLIYFQGNSAPDKSGLPSDRFSAERTGGSVSTLTIQRTQQEDSAVYLCASGTSAYNEQFFGPGTRLTVL.

The rearrangement links TRBV7-6 to TRBJ2-2, with 11 bases aligning to TRBD2. Losses at the gene ends were 3 bases for V and 8 bases for J; bases not matched to a gene: 11. CDR1 SGHVS and CDR2 FNYEAQ come from the germline V gene. This CDR3 contains 17 residues. CDR3 loop: CASSFVSLAGGGGELFF. The CDR3 bases are TGTGCCAGCAGCTTTGTATCGCTAGCGGGAGGAGGTGGGGAGCTGTTTTTT.

J is TRBJ2-7 and V is TRBV11-2, with D maybe TRBD1 (6 bases). V was shortened by 6 bases and J by 0 bases, with 18 bases between the two germline ends. From germline, CDR1 is SGHAT and CDR2 FQNNGV. The CDR3 covers 16 residues. The DNA for the CDR3 is TGTGCCAGCAGACGATCGGGGACATTCGACTCCTACGAGCAGTACTTC. This encodes CASRRSGTFDSYEQYF.

The gene calls are TRBV9 and TRBJ2-3; 8 bases line up with TRBD2. Germline V CDR1 and CDR2: SGDLS, YYNGEE. Trimming at V came to 3 bases and at J to 4 bases, leaving 7 bases not matched to a gene. The CDR3 has 15 amino acids. The CDR3 nucleotides read TGTGCCAGCAGCGAGGCCGGGACTAGGGCAGATACGCAGTATTTT. Its translation is CASSEAGTRADTQYF.